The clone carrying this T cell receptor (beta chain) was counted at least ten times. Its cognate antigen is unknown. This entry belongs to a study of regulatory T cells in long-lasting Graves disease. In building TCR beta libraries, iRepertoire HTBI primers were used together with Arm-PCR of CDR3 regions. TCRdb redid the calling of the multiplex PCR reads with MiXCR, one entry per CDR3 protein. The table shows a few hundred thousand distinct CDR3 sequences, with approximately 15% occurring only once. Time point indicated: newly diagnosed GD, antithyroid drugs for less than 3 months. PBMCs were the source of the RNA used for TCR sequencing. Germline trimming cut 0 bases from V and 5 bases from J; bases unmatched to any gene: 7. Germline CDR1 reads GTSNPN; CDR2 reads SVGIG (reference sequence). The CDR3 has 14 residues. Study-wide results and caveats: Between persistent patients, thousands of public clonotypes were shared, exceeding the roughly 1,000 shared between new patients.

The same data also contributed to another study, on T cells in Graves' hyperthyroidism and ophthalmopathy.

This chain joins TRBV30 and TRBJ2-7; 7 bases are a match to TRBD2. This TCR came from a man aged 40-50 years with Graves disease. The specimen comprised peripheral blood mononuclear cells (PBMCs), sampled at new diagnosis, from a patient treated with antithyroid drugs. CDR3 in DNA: TGTGCCTGGAGTGTACTCAGCGGGACGGACGAGCAGTACTTC. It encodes CAWSVLSGTDEQYF.